This is a list of T cell receptor beta chains from one sample in a study of blood T cell repertoires in COVID-19. Profiled with immunoSEQ multiplex PCR; TCRdb holds only in-frame clones, not every one. Of fewer than 200,000 clones in the sample, almost 80% were seen once. Material for sequencing was PBMCs or T cells enriched from blood (not recorded which). The source of these receptors is a woman aged 50 to 60 who had recovered from COVID-19. CDR3s leave out the opening cysteine and the closing phenylalanine or tryptophan. Expanded clones are given a class, and other clones once, few, many or no size at all.

J gene | clone size | V gene | CDR3 protein
TRBJ2-1 | few | TRBV7-9 | GAGFRHEQF
TRBJ2-5 | . | TRBV7-2 | ASSLGQLQETQY
TRBJ1-1 | . | TRBV2 | ASSNTNTEAF
TRBJ2-1 | . | TRBV6-5 | ASSYGTPSSYNEQF
TRBJ2-6 | . | TRBV5-6 | ASSWSGLSGANVLT
TRBJ2-3 | . | TRBV2 | ASSRDRGRGADTQY
TRBJ1-2 | . | TRBV28 | ASSSFGRVSGYT
TRBJ1-2 | . | TRBV5-6 | ASSHGTGGYGYT
TRBJ1-3 | . | TRBV6-5 | ASSYSAFSGNTIY
TRBJ2-3 | . | TRBV3-1/TRBV3-2 | ASSRLYKTISRAGGLDTQY
TRBJ2-7 | . | TRBV5-4 | ASRAGGTYEQY
TRBJ2-7 | . | TRBV5-1 | ASSLDTRPPVQY
TRBJ2-1 | . | TRBV28 | ASSLAGEVHEQF
TRBJ2-2 | many | TRBV6-5 | ASTNGLNTGELF
TRBJ2-1 | few | TRBV7-9 | ASSLTQGSGNNEQF
TRBJ2-1 | . | TRBV5-1 | ASSPQASGGGEQF
TRBJ2-2 | . | TRBV7-3 | ASSLDGSVGNTGELF
TRBJ2-2 | once | TRBV5-1 | ASSLGGERQGTGELF
TRBJ1-5 | . | TRBV21-1 | ASSMSREVDQPQH
TRBJ2-1 | . | TRBV28 | AIGGGRGAYNEQF
TRBJ2-7 | . | TRBV19 | ATRDPGTSDYEQY
TRBJ1-2 | . | TRBV24-1 | ATSDTNYGYT
TRBJ2-5 | . | TRBV30 | ARGGQGKETQY
TRBJ2-2 | . | TRBV6-5 | ASRGLAGELF
TRBJ2-1 | . | TRBV7-9 | ASRAFQPYNEQF
TRBJ2-3 | . | TRBV29-1 | SVENQADTQY
TRBJ2-7 | . | TRBV6-5 | ASSTLGTSSAQY
TRBJ1-3 | . | TRBV5-1 | ASSLTEPGNTIY
TRBJ2-7 | . | TRBV6-5 | ASSTAGTGPYEQY
TRBJ1-1 | . | TRBV30 | AWRGVGTEAF
TRBJ2-7 | . | TRBV7-9 | ASSQGGSTHYRSYEQY
TRBJ2-1 | . | TRBV27 | ASSMGLAGYNEQF
TRBJ1-2 | once | TRBV7-2 | ASSFPGQGGGYT
TRBJ1-5 | . | TRBV5-6 | ASSSWGTGVGQPQH
TRBJ1-6 | . | TRBV5-8 | ASSLSGGGEEDSPLH
TRBJ2-3 | . | TRBV24-1 | ATSDFTGGVDTQY
TRBJ1-1 | . | TRBV9 | ASTLPELTGAGFHTEAF
TRBJ1-3 | . | TRBV30 | AWSPDRASGNTIY
TRBJ1-4 | . | TRBV25-1 | ASSEYQSPRTGNEKLF
TRBJ2-1 | . | TRBV7-2 | ASSLGFSGVFINEQF
TRBJ1-1 | . | TRBV5-6 | ASRPTPRDTEAF
TRBJ2-1 | . | TRBV11-2 | ASSLDRETGGNEQF
TRBJ2-7 | once | TRBV7-8 | ASSRAPGLDEQY
TRBJ1-4 | . | TRBV4-1 | ASSQSDRVSEKLF
TRBJ1-2 | . | TRBV5-4 | ASSLDRGGYT
TRBJ2-1 | . | TRBV27 | ASSLRLAGLSYNEQF